This T cell receptor (beta chain) was captured in a study of CD8+CD57+ T cells in acquired aplastic anemia (dated by TCRdb to the late 2010s). Regarding the research as a whole: Extracted DNA from sorted CD4+ and CD8+ cells averaged about 3.4 ug, ranging from about 0.2 to 30 ug. CD8+CD57+ expansion was defined as frequency above the mean frequency observed in healthy subjects.

This clonotype was observed at least ten times. The antigen it binds to is not known. No much larger clone exists at a distance of one base, and base qualities are not known. Study-wide findings and limitations: Although around 30 CD8+ CDR3 sequences were shared by patients and controls, these sequences appeared highly expressed in patients and within the immunodominant clones of patients. Between patients and healthy controls, no significant difference in CD8+ Simpson's diversity was found (P=0.060).

Based on the germline V gene, the CDR1 and CDR2 sequences are SGHRS and YFSETQ. From the cysteine through the phenylalanine, the CDR3 covers 12 amino acids. This entry keeps only the CDR3 DNA: 36 bases, framed from base 1. The junction shows trimming of 1 base on V and 5 bases on J, plus 4 bases between the germline ends. Patients chosen for sequencing had shown expansion of CD8+CD57+ cells by flow cytometry. Every patient had severe acquired aplastic anemia, diagnosed using the International Study of Aplastic Anemia and Agranulocytosis and Camitta criteria. No therapy had been received by the patients at the time of blood sampling. In this study, sorted CD4+ and CD8+ T cells from the blood of healthy subjects and of severe aplastic anemia patients had their TCR repertoires deep-sequenced. Patients were enrolled under clinicaltrials.gov protocols 00001620, 01623167, 00001397, 00071045, 00081523 and 00961064 in the USA. Ficoll-Paque density gradient centrifugation was used to isolate peripheral blood mononuclear cells. Before DNA extraction, CD4+ and CD8+ T cells were sorted with FACS or magnetic beads.

Genomic DNA served as template for TCR beta VDJ combination and CDR3 sequence profiling. An Illumina HiSeq 2000 was used for TCR repertoire sequencing. Per the source publication's procedure: TRBV/TRBJ rearrangement plots, CDR3 size and DJ length profiles, and Simpson's diversity index were used to evaluate the repertoires. The most abundant DNA sequence in the deep sequencing data was defined as the immunodominant clone. CDR3 amino acid sequences were checked for sharing across subjects and were also compared against the VDJdb database and published repertoires. Clones were called with MiXCR by TCRdb after fastp trimmed the public reads at Q25, and only in-frame beta chains were retained. CDR3 protein duplicates are merged, each entry listing the most common genes and DNA. The V and J calls and clone size are TCRdb's, not the authors'. For this sample there are around 210,000 distinct CDR3 sequences; approximately 60% appear just once. The top ten clonotypes cover under 60% of the sample.

The sequence was collected from a human donor with aplastic anemia. The rearrangement combines TRBV5-1 with TRBJ2-1, with no confident D gene call. The sequenced sample consisted of sorted CD4+, CD8+, or CD8+CD57+ T cells (not recorded which) from PBMCs. The CDR3 region reads CASSLYHNEQFF. In nucleotide form, the sequence is TGCGCCAGCAGCTTGTACCACAATGAGCAGTTCTTC. The CDR3, completed at both ends by the reference TRBV5-1 and TRBJ2-1 genes, gives the full variable domain KAGVTQTPRYLIKTRGQQVTLSCSPISGHRSVSWYQQTPGQGLQFLFEYFSETQRNKGNFPGRFSGRQFSNSRSEMNVSTLELGDSALYLCASSLYHNEQFFGPGTRLTVL.